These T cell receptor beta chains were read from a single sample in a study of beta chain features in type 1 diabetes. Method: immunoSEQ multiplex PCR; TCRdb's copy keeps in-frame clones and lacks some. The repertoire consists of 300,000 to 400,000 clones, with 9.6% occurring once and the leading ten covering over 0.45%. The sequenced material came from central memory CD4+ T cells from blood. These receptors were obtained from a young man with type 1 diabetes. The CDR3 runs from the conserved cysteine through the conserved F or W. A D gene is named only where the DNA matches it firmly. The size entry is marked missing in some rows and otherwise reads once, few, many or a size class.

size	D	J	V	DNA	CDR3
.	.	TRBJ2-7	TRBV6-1	TGTGCCAGTCAATCAAGATGGGGGTCCTACGAGCAGTACTTC	CASQSRWGSYEQYF
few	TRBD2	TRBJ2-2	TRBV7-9	TGTGCCAGCAGCTTAGTGACTAGCGGAAATACCGGGGAGCTGTTTTTT	CASSLVTSGNTGELFF
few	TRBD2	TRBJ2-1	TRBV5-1	TGCGCCAGCAGCTTGGAGGTAGCGGGAGGGTCCGCTGAGCAGTTCTTC	CASSLEVAGGSAEQFF
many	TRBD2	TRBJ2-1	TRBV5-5	TGTGCCAGCAGCTTGGTTAGGGAGGGCGATGAGCAGTTCTTC	CASSLVREGDEQFF
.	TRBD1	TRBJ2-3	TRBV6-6	TGTGCCAGCAAGACAGGGTTATCTGCAGATACGCAGTATTTT	CASKTGLSADTQYF
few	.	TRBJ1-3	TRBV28	TGTGCCAGCTGTACCGGGAGCTCTGGAAACACCATATATTTT	CASCTGSSGNTIYF
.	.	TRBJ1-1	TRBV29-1	TGCAGCGTTGGAGCAGCACCGAACACTGAAGCTTTCTTT	CSVGAAPNTEAFF
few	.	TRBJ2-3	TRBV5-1	TGCGCCAGCAGCTTCAAAGATACGCAGTATTTT	CASSFKDTQYF
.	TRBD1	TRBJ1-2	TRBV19	TGTGCCAGTAGTATCGACAGGGCCTATGGCTACACCTTC	CASSIDRAYGYTF
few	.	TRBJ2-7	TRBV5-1	TGCGCCAGCAGGTCATCCTACGAGCAGTACTTC	CASRSSYEQYF
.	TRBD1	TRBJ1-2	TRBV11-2	TGTGCCAGCAGCGCCACGGGAGGGGGCCGCTATGGCTACACCTTC	CASSATGGGRYGYTF
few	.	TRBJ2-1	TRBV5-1	TGCGCCAGCAGCCCGGGGGATCGCAGGGCCTCGCAGTTCTTC	CASSPGDRRASQFF
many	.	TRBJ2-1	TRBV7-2	TGTGCCAGCAGCCCCTCTGCGGGGTACAATGAGCAGTTCTTC	CASSPSAGYNEQFF
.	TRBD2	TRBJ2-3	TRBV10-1	TGCGCCAGTCGGTTAGCGGGAGACGCAGATACGCAGTATTTT	CASRLAGDADTQYF
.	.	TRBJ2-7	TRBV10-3	TGTGCCATCAGTGCCAAAGACGAGCAGTACTTC	CAISAKDEQYF
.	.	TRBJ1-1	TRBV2	TGTGCCAGTATTCCGGAACAGGGATACACTGAAGCTTTCTTT	CASIPEQGYTEAFF
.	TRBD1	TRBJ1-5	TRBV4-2	TGTGCCAGCAGCCAACGGCTGGACAGGGGCAATCAGCCCCAGCATTTT	CASSQRLDRGNQPQHF
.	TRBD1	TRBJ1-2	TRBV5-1	TGCGCCAGCAGCAGTACAGGGGGCGCCTATGGCTACACCTTC	CASSSTGGAYGYTF
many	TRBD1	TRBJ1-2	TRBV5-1	TGCGCCAGCAGCTTGGGAAGGGGGCTCGGCTACACCTTC	CASSLGRGLGYTF
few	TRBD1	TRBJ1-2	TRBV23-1	TGCGCCAGCAGCCCCGGGACAGGGTATGGCTACACCTTC	CASSPGTGYGYTF
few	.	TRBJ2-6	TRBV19	TGTGCCAGTAGTAGGCTAAGTCGAAAGGCCAACGTCCTGACTTTC	CASSRLSRKANVLTF
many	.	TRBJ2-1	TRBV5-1	TGCGCCAGCAGCCAATCGGACAGTCTCTACAATGAGCAGTTCTTC	CASSQSDSLYNEQFF
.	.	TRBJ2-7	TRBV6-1	TGTGCCAGCAGTGAAGGAAGAGCTTACGAGCAGTACTTC	CASSEGRAYEQYF
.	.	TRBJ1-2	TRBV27	TGTGCCAGCAGTACCCACACGGGGCATGAAGGCTATGGCTACACCTTC	CASSTHTGHEGYGYTF
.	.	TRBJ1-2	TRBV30	TGTGCCTGGAGTTTAGGAACAGGCCCAACTGATAGCTACACCTTC	CAWSLGTGPTDSYTF
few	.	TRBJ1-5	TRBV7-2	TGTGCCAGCAGCCTCCGGGACTATAGCAATCAGCCCCAGCATTTT	CASSLRDYSNQPQHF
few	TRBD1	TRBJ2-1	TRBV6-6	TGTGCCAGCAGTTACTCAGGACAGGGGAACAATGAGCAGTTCTTC	CASSYSGQGNNEQFF
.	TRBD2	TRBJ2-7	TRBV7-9	TGTGCCAGCAGCTTCGGACTAGCAAGTTCCCACGAGCAGTACTTC	CASSFGLASSHEQYF
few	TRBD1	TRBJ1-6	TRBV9	TGTGCCAGCAGCGGGGACAGGGGGCCCCTCCACTTT	CASSGDRGPLHF
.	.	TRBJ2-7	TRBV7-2	TGTGCCAGCAGCTTAGTGAGCCAGGGGAGCTACGAGCAGTACTTC	CASSLVSQGSYEQYF
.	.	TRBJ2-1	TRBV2	TGTGCCAGCAGGTCCAGCTTGGGGACCAATGAGCAGTTCTTC	CASRSSLGTNEQFF
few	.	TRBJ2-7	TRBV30	TGTGCCTGGACCAACTCCTACGAGCAGTACTTC	CAWTNSYEQYF
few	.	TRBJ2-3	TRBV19	TGTGCCAGTAGTTGGGACATCACAGATACGCAGTATTTT	CASSWDITDTQYF
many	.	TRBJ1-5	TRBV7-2	TGTGCCAGCAGCTTAAACCAGGGAGGCAATCAGCCCCAGCATTTT	CASSLNQGGNQPQHF
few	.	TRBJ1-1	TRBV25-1	TGTGCCAGCAGTGACCCGAACACTGAAGCTTTCTTT	CASSDPNTEAFF
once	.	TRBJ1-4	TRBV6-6	TGTGCCAGCAGTTACAAAGAGTTAGGGGGGGAAAAACTGTTTTTT	CASSYKELGGEKLFF
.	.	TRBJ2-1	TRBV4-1	TGCGCCAGCAGCCCTATAGAGAGTTACTACAATGAGCAGTTCTTC	CASSPIESYYNEQFF
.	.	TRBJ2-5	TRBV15	TGTGCCACCAGCAGAGATCTGGGGCAGGAGACCCAGTACTTC	CATSRDLGQETQYF
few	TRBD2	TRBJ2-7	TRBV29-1	TGCAGCGTTGAGTTATTAGCGGGAGGCGTCGGCGAGCAGTACTTC	CSVELLAGGVGEQYF